Following are 27 T cell receptor beta chains from one sample sequenced in a study of blood T cell repertoires in COVID-19. TCRdb keeps only in-frame clones here, not all; method: immunoSEQ multiplex PCR. Among under 250,000 clones listed, 75% to 90% were seen once. The source material was peripheral blood. The receptors shown here come from a man aged 25 to 45 with COVID-19, enrolled during active disease.

The rearrangement joins TRBV11-2 to TRBJ2-5; D is unresolved. Trimming stripped 5 bases from V and 1 base from J, with 11 bases between. This CDR3 has 14 amino acids. Germline lookup yields CDR1 SGHAT and CDR2 FQNNGV. The CDR3 loop is CASSLGWSQETQYF. CDR3 nucleotide sequence: TGTGCCAGCAGCCTCGGTTGGAGCCAAGAGACCCAGTACTTC.

The chain joins TRBV27 to TRBJ2-7; perhaps TRBD1 as D (5 bases). CDR1 MNHEY and CDR2 SMNVEV come from the germline V gene (reference sequence). The CDR3 is 16 residues long. V was cut by 5 bases and J by 0 bases, with 17 bases left in between. CDR3: CASSPRWGANSYEQYF. The CDR3 DNA is TGTGCCAGCAGTCCCCGGTGGGGCGCAAACTCCTACGAGCAGTACTTC.

The chain joins TRBV30 to TRBJ2-7; unclear D gene. V was trimmed by 3 bases and J by 7 bases, leaving 16 bases between them. CDR1 is GTSNPN and CDR2 is SVGIG in the germline V gene (reference sequence). There are 13 residues in the CDR3. Here the CDR3 reads CAWRRLYLGEQYF. CDR3 coding DNA: TGTGCCTGGAGACGGCTATATCTCGGGGAGCAGTACTTC. The variable domain in full, with the rest retrieved from reference TRBV30 and TRBJ2-7, is SQTIHQWPATLVQPVGSPLSLECTVEGTSNPNLYWYRQAAGRGLQLLFYSVGIGQISSEVPQNLSASRPQDRQFILSSKKLLLSDSGFYLCAWRRLYLGEQYFGPGTRLTVT.

This clone was seen only once. The V call is TRBV6-6, the J call TRBJ2-7, with 7 bases identical to TRBD1. Germline CDR1 MNHNY, CDR2 SVGAGI (reference sequence). J was trimmed by 2 bases and V by 4 bases; bases with no gene match: 5. The CDR3 length is 14 residues. This CDR3 reads CASSLTGTAYEQYF. In DNA form, the CDR3 reads TGTGCCAGCAGTTTGACCGGGACAGCCTACGAGCAGTACTTC.

This chain links TRBV15 with TRBJ2-1; D gene ambiguous. Germline-derived CDR1 and CDR2 are LNHNV and YYDKDF (reference sequence). The CDR3 consists of 13 residues. Trimming pared 0 bases from V and 5 bases from J, leaving 5 bases between. CDR3: CATSRESNNEQFF. CDR3 DNA sequence: TGTGCCACCAGCAGAGAATCTAACAATGAGCAGTTCTTC.

A note on this clone: Mismatch with germline at one junction end may stem from a read error. The chain employs TRBV6-6 and TRBJ2-7; 10 bases fit TRBD1. This CDR3 is 16 amino acids long. In germline, CDR1 is MNHNY, CDR2 SVGAGI (reference sequence). The DNA for the CDR3 is TGTGCCAGCAGCTACTCCGGGACAGGGGACTCCTACGAGCAGTACTTC. Amino acids: CASSYSGTGDSYEQYF.

This sequence joins TRBV7-2 and TRBJ1-4; D is unclear. This CDR3 is 16 amino acids long. The germline gives CDR1 SGHTA, CDR2 FQGNSA. V was shortened by 2 bases and J by 7 bases, with 17 bases between the two germline ends. CDR3 sequence reads: CASSLLGPRVGEKLFF. The CDR3 nucleotides read TGTGCCAGCAGCTTACTCGGACCGCGGGTTGGTGAAAAACTGTTTTTT.

The chain carries TRBV5-4 and TRBJ2-3; 11 bases agree with TRBD2. Trimming took 0 bases from V and 0 from J; bases not matched to a gene: 6. This CDR3 contains 18 residues. In germline, CDR1 is SGHNT, CDR2 YYREEE (reference sequence). CDR3 sequence: CASSLGLAGGQSTDTQYF. The CDR3 coding sequence is TGTGCCAGCAGCTTGGGGCTAGCGGGGGGCCAGAGCACAGATACGCAGTATTTT. Looking up the rest from reference TRBV5-4 and TRBJ2-3 gives the full variable domain: ETGVTQSPTHLIKTRGQQVTLRCSSQSGHNTVSWYQQALGQGPQFIFQYYREEENGRGNFPPRFSGLQFPNYSSELNVNALELDDSALYLCASSLGLAGGQSTDTQYFGPGTRLTVL.

The J gene is TRBJ2-7, the V gene TRBV3-1 (or the pseudogene TRBV3-2); D not certain. Trimming pared 5 bases from V and 3 bases from J, leaving 8 bases between. The germline CDR1 and CDR2 sequences are LGHDT and YNNKEL (reference sequence). The CDR3 loop spans 12 amino acids. The CDR3 nucleotides are TGTGCCAGCAGCTTTTCCAGCTACGAGCAGTACTTC. Translating gives CASSFSSYEQYF.

V usage is TRBV19 and J usage is TRBJ1-1; 7 nucleotides match TRBD1. Germline assignment: CDR1 LNHDA and CDR2 SQIVND (reference sequence). Trimming took 2 bases from V and 1 from J; bases not matched to a gene: 7. This CDR3 has 16 residues. DNA for the CDR3: TGTGCCAGTAGTATACGGGGACAGAATTCGAACACTGAAGCTTTCTTT. Protein: CASSIRGQNSNTEAFF.

The chain uses TRBV4-3 and TRBJ2-1, with D possibly TRBD2 on 5 matching bases. This CDR3 is 14 amino acids long. CDR1 and CDR2 from the germline V gene are LGHNA and YSLEER. V was shortened by 4 bases and J by 2 bases, with 9 bases between the two germline ends. The chain's CDR3 is CASSLKGAYNEQFF. CDR3 coding DNA: TGCGCCAGCAGCCTGAAGGGAGCCTACAATGAGCAGTTCTTC.

This chain connects TRBV19 to TRBJ2-7; D is perhaps TRBD1 (6 bases). Germline values: CDR1 LNHDA, CDR2 SQIVND (reference sequence). This CDR3 is built from 15 residues. Trimming cost V 5 bases and J 4 bases, with 18 bases left between them. In DNA form, the CDR3 reads TGTGCCAGTAGTTACCGGGACACTATCATTTACGAGCAGTACTTC. Its translation is CASSYRDTIIYEQYF.

This chain connects TRBV6-5 to TRBJ2-7; maybe TRBD1 (7 bases). This CDR3 has 14 amino acids. Germline V lookup: CDR1 MNHEY, CDR2 SVGAGI. Trimming removed 5 bases from V and 3 bases from J, with 14 bases in between. For the CDR3, the DNA is TGTGCCAGCAGTCCCGCGGGACAGAACTACGAGCAGTACTTC. It translates to CASSPAGQNYEQYF.

This clone was seen just once. The CDR3 loop is CASSRRAGGRNTGELFF. As DNA, the CDR3 is TGTGCCAGCAGCCGTAGAGCGGGGGGGCGGAACACCGGGGAGCTGTTTTTT. This sequence joins TRBV7-3 and TRBJ2-2, with TRBD2 identical over 10 bases. V dropped 5 bases and J dropped 1; count of bases not matched to a gene: 7. Germline V CDR1 and CDR2: SGHTA, FQGTGA. The CDR3 runs 17 residues.

The J gene is TRBJ1-6, the V gene TRBV5-6; TRBD1 aligns across 7 bases. The CDR3 is 13 residues long. With V trimmed by 7 bases and J by 3 bases, 1 base remained unmatched. Germline V CDR1 and CDR2: SGHDT, YYEEEE. DNA of the CDR3: TGTGCCAGCGGGACAGTCTATAATTCACCCCTCCACTTT. Its protein is CASGTVYNSPLHF.

The genes are TRBV12-5 and TRBJ1-1, with TRBD1 as a possible D gene (5 bases). The CDR3 length is 13 residues. Germline CDR1 reads LGHNT; CDR2 reads FRNRAP. Deletions cut 5 bases from V and 1 base from J, with 8 bases between. CDR3 DNA: TGTGCTAGTGGTCCCCAGGGGAACACTGAAGCTTTCTTT. Translating gives CASGPQGNTEAFF.

This chain uses TRBV3-1 (or the pseudogene TRBV3-2) with TRBJ1-1; 7 bases line up with TRBD1. The V gene end was trimmed by 1 base and the J gene end by 7 bases; junction bases not matched to a gene: 6. The germline V gene has CDR1 LGHDT and CDR2 YNNKEL (reference sequence). This CDR3 has 14 residues. The CDR3 DNA is TGTGCCAGCAGCCAAGTTTGGGGGGACAGTGAAGCTTTCTTT. It encodes CASSQVWGDSEAFF.

The chain combines TRBV11-2 with TRBJ1-4; D might be TRBD1 (5 bases). From germline, CDR1 is SGHAT and CDR2 FQNNGV. This CDR3 is built from 14 residues. Trimming left V 1 base short and J 3 bases short, with 6 bases between. The CDR3 loop is CASSLGQPNEKLFF. The CDR3 DNA reads as TGTGCCAGCAGCTTAGGACAGCCTAATGAAAAACTGTTTTTT.

Only one count was recorded for this clone. This chain joins TRBV28 and TRBJ1-2, with TRBD1 identical over 11 bases. The V segment lost 6 bases and the J segment 3 bases; nucleotides outside the gene matches: 21. CDR1 and CDR2 from the germline V gene are MDHEN and SYDVKM. The CDR3 sequence is 20 residues long. CDR3 residues: CASRSHGGWTGGRGDYGYTF. DNA for the CDR3: TGTGCCAGCAGATCCCATGGGGGTTGGACAGGGGGCAGAGGGGACTATGGCTACACCTTC.

Only one count was recorded for this clone. The chain employs TRBV6-2 or TRBV6-3 and TRBJ2-1, with D hard to call. CDR1 is MNHEY, CDR2 SVGEGT, per germline. The CDR3 runs to 11 residues. Trimming removed 3 bases from V and 11 bases from J, with 8 bases in between. CDR3 amino acids: CASSYGGKQFF. The CDR3 DNA reads as TGTGCCAGCAGTTATGGCGGTAAGCAGTTCTTC.

The J gene is TRBJ1-1, the V gene TRBV7-9, with a possible D match to TRBD1 (6 bases). V was cut by 1 base and J by 6 bases, with 15 bases left in between. The CDR3 covers 15 residues. In germline, CDR1 is SEHNR, CDR2 FQNEAQ (reference sequence). CDR3 sequence (DNA): TGTGCCAGCAGCTTAGAGGACAGACGGGTCCCTGAAGCTTTCTTT. Translating it yields CASSLEDRRVPEAFF.

V gene TRBV10-3 combines with J gene TRBJ1-4; 7 nucleotides agree with TRBD1. Germline lookup yields CDR1 ENHRY and CDR2 SYGVKD. The CDR3 runs 15 residues. Trimming removed 6 bases from V and 4 bases from J; junction bases left unmatched: 8. The CDR3 DNA reads TGTGCCATCAGAAAAACAGGGGTCAATAATGAAAAACTGTTTTTT. This translates into CAIRKTGVNNEKLFF.

This chain links TRBV24-1 with TRBJ1-5, with D tentatively TRBD1 (5 bases). This CDR3 spans 15 amino acids. Germline V gene sequence: CDR1 KGHDR, CDR2 SFDVKD. The ends were cut back, 8 bases at V and 0 bases at J, with 13 bases in the middle. The CDR3 DNA reads TGTGCCACCAAAACAGGACACCTTAGCAATCAGCCCCAGCATTTT. It specifies CATKTGHLSNQPQHF.

V is TRBV27 and J is TRBJ1-5, with 7 positions matching TRBD1. Germline values: CDR1 MNHEY, CDR2 SMNVEV (reference sequence). The CDR3 totals 17 residues. Unmatched junction bases numbered 15, after V lost 5 bases and J lost 5 bases. The CDR3 reads CASSPSRGQAYHQPQHF. The CDR3 DNA sequence: TGTGCCAGCAGTCCATCCCGAGGACAGGCCTATCATCAGCCCCAGCATTTT.

The genes are TRBV10-3 and TRBJ2-7; TRBD1 aligns across 10 bases. This CDR3 spans 15 amino acids. Per the germline V gene, CDR1 is ENHRY and CDR2 is SYGVKD. With V trimmed by 5 bases and J by 4 bases, 8 bases remained unmatched. CDR3 residues: CAISNPGQGWYEQYF. CDR3 nucleotide sequence: TGTGCCATCAGTAATCCGGGACAGGGGTGGTACGAGCAGTACTTC.

The rearrangement joins TRBV18 to TRBJ1-2, with D uncertain. The germline V and J ends were trimmed by 3 bases and 2 bases, with 16 bases remaining between them. Germline V CDR1 and CDR2: KGHSH, LQKENI. The CDR3 is 16 residues long. CDR3 protein: CASSPTRGTRNYGYTF. For the CDR3, the DNA is TGTGCCAGCTCACCCACTCGGGGAACGAGGAACTATGGCTACACCTTC.

A single count supports this clone. The V call is TRBV11-2, the J call TRBJ1-1; D is ambiguous. V lost 1 base, J lost 0 bases, and 9 bases lay in between. The CDR3 is 15 amino acids. Germline V CDR1 and CDR2: SGHAT, FQNNGV. The CDR3 sequence is CASSLVLDMNTEAFF. DNA of the CDR3: TGTGCCAGCAGCTTAGTTTTAGATATGAACACTGAAGCTTTCTTT.